This T cell receptor beta chain originates from a study of T cell changes during pregnancy in multiple sclerosis. CDR1 is SGHKS, CDR2 YYEKEE, per germline (reference sequence). This CDR3 contains 15 residues. V lost 6 bases and J 4 bases, leaving 20 bases between the germline ends. Profiling relied on immunoSEQ multiplex PCR, and the TCRdb table lists in-frame clones only, not all of them. The sample has tens of thousands of clones, approximately 92% seen once. The clonotype was recovered from a female donor with multiple sclerosis, enrolled in a pregnancy study. The specimen comprised CD4+ T cells from peripheral blood mononuclear cells, sampled in the first trimester of pregnancy. This sequence joins TRBV5-5 and TRBJ2-7; a possible D gene is TRBD1 (6 bases). As DNA, the CDR3 is TGTGCCAGCAACGAACCTAGGGGGACACGATACGAGCAGTACTTC. As protein: CASNEPRGTRYEQYF.